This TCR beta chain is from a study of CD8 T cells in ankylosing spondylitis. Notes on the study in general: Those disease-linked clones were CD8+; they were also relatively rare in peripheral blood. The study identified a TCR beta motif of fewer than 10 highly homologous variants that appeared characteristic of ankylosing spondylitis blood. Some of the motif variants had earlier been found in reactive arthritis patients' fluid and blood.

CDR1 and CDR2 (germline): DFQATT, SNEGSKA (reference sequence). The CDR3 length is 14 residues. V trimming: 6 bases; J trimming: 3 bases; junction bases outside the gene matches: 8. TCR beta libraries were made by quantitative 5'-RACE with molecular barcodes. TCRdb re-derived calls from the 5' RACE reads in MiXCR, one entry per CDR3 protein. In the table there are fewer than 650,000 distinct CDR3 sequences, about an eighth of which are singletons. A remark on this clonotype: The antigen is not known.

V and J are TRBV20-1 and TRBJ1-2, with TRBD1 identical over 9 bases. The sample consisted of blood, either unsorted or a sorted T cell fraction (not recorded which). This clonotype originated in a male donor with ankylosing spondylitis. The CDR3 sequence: CSAPDRGRDYGYTF. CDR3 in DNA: TGCAGTGCCCCTGACAGGGGGAGGGACTATGGCTACACCTTC.